The subject of this entry is one T cell receptor beta chain. The record originates from a study of blood T cells in healthy people across ages. Combining a sample-barcoded 5' primer with a J-beta primer mix, a second PCR ran for 7 to 11 cycles. Via MiXCR, TCRdb re-called the 5' RACE reads, giving one row per CDR3 protein. The sample contains around 700,000 distinct CDR3 sequences, around 25% of which appear only once. Germline V gene data show CDR1 as MGHRA and CDR2 as YSYEKL. V lost 0 bases to trimming and J lost 2 bases; unmatched junction nucleotides: 6. The CDR3 is 17 amino acids. The same sample was also studied in work on T cells of mothers and their children.

This receptor was taken from a boy younger than 18 in good health. Sequencing was done on a sample of blood. The chain employs TRBV4-1 and TRBJ2-1, with 8 bases matching TRBD2. CDR3 loop: CASSQEMTGGPYNEQFF. The CDR3 DNA is TGCGCCAGCAGCCAAGAGATGACGGGGGGGCCCTACAATGAGCAGTTCTTC.